Listed below are T cell receptor beta chains from one sample, sequenced in a study of T-cell reconstitution after alpha-beta-depleted transplantation in children. TCRdb fed the PCR reads into MiXCR, producing one record per CDR3 protein. The sample lists 450,000 to 600,000 distinct CDR3 sequences; approximately 13% were seen once. The input for sequencing was PBMCs, mostly from graft donor cells, taken 360 days after TCRalphabeta/CD19-depleted stem cell transplant. Every receptor here comes from a male patient under 18 who had a stem cell transplant for acute myeloid leukemia, so the T cells may come from the graft donor. Both conserved end residues are part of each CDR3. Each record gives: CDR3 DNA, CDR3 protein, V gene, J gene, D gene, clone size. D genes are given only for firm matches. Size tells how often a clone was seen (once, few, many) or the class of an expanded clone, and some rows leave it out.

CDR3 DNA: TGTGCCAGCAGTTACGGCGACGGGAGCTTTTCCGAGCAGTACTTC
CDR3 protein: CASSYGDGSFSEQYF
V gene: TRBV6-5
J gene: TRBJ2-7
D gene: -
clone size: -

CDR3 DNA: TGCGCCAGCAGCCAAGGGTCGGGAGGAGCCTCCTACGAGCAGTACTTC
CDR3 protein: CASSQGSGGASYEQYF
V gene: TRBV4-3
J gene: TRBJ2-7
D gene: TRBD2
clone size: many

CDR3 DNA: TGTGCCAGCAGTTCCGCAGGGGTCTACGAGCAGTACTTC
CDR3 protein: CASSSAGVYEQYF
V gene: TRBV28
J gene: TRBJ2-7
D gene: -
clone size: -

CDR3 DNA: TGCAGTGCTAATAGCGGGAGGGCACCCGATGAGACCCAGTACTTC
CDR3 protein: CSANSGRAPDETQYF
V gene: TRBV20-1
J gene: TRBJ2-5
D gene: TRBD2
clone size: few

CDR3 DNA: TGTGCCATCAGTGGAGGCGGCGGGGAGCTGTTTTTT
CDR3 protein: CAISGGGGELFF
V gene: TRBV10-3
J gene: TRBJ2-2
D gene: -
clone size: -

CDR3 DNA: TGTGCCAGCAGCCATGGGACAGGAGCTATGAACACTGAAGCTTTCTTT
CDR3 protein: CASSHGTGAMNTEAFF
V gene: TRBV12-3/TRBV12-4
J gene: TRBJ1-1
D gene: TRBD1
clone size: few

CDR3 DNA: TGCGCCAGCAGCCAAGTAGCAGGGCATGAGCGTCGATCCTACAATGAGCAGTTCTTC
CDR3 protein: CASSQVAGHERRSYNEQFF
V gene: TRBV4-3
J gene: TRBJ2-1
D gene: -
clone size: -

CDR3 DNA: TGTGCCAGCAGCCCGAGAGGACTAGCGGGCCTCTACGAGCAGTACTTC
CDR3 protein: CASSPRGLAGLYEQYF
V gene: TRBV11-2
J gene: TRBJ2-7
D gene: TRBD2
clone size: -

CDR3 DNA: TGTGCCATCACTCAGGGGCTCTCTGGAAACACCATATATTTT
CDR3 protein: CAITQGLSGNTIYF
V gene: TRBV10-3
J gene: TRBJ1-3
D gene: -
clone size: few

CDR3 DNA: TGTGCCAGCAGGCAAAGGGGGGCCTTCGCCTACGAGCAGTACTTC
CDR3 protein: CASRQRGAFAYEQYF
V gene: TRBV28
J gene: TRBJ2-7
D gene: -
clone size: few

CDR3 DNA: TGTGCCAGCAGTGATGGGCGGGTTGGCACAGATACGCAGTATTTT
CDR3 protein: CASSDGRVGTDTQYF
V gene: TRBV2
J gene: TRBJ2-3
D gene: -
clone size: many

CDR3 DNA: TGTGCCACTAGCCGGACGAGCTATGGCTACACCTTC
CDR3 protein: CATSRTSYGYTF
V gene: TRBV28
J gene: TRBJ1-2
D gene: -
clone size: -

CDR3 DNA: TGCGCCAGCAGCCAAGAGCCTAGCGGTAGCTCCTACGAGCAGTACTTC
CDR3 protein: CASSQEPSGSSYEQYF
V gene: TRBV4-3
J gene: TRBJ2-7
D gene: TRBD2
clone size: many

CDR3 DNA: TGCAGCGCCCGTGGAGAGCGTTACAATGAGCAGTTCTTC
CDR3 protein: CSARGERYNEQFF
V gene: TRBV29-1
J gene: TRBJ2-1
D gene: -
clone size: many

CDR3 DNA: TGTGCCAGCAGCCCGGATGGGGAGGTGGTCTACAATGAGCAGTTCTTC
CDR3 protein: CASSPDGEVVYNEQFF
V gene: TRBV5-4
J gene: TRBJ2-1
D gene: -
clone size: few

CDR3 DNA: TGCAGTGCTCCCAGGGGGGACAGGGGGGATGAGCAGTTCTTC
CDR3 protein: CSAPRGDRGDEQFF
V gene: TRBV20-1
J gene: TRBJ2-1
D gene: TRBD1
clone size: -

CDR3 DNA: TGCAGCGGGATAGGGCCTACCCTCAGGGGGGAGCAGTTCTTC
CDR3 protein: CSGIGPTLRGEQFF
V gene: TRBV29-1
J gene: TRBJ2-1
D gene: TRBD1
clone size: few

CDR3 DNA: TGTGCCTGGAGTAAAGGGGGGAATGAGCAGTTCTTC
CDR3 protein: CAWSKGGNEQFF
V gene: TRBV30
J gene: TRBJ2-1
D gene: -
clone size: few

CDR3 DNA: TGTGCCAGCAGTTTGGCAGGGAGCATTCTTAACCCCTACGAGCAGTACTTC
CDR3 protein: CASSLAGSILNPYEQYF
V gene: TRBV28
J gene: TRBJ2-7
D gene: -
clone size: many

CDR3 DNA: TGTGCCAGCAGGTCTGGGGGCACTGAAGCTTTCTTT
CDR3 protein: CASRSGGTEAFF
V gene: TRBV28
J gene: TRBJ1-1
D gene: -
clone size: -

CDR3 DNA: TGTGCCAGCAGCCGTCAAGCTGCACTCTCGGGGGAGCAGTACTTC
CDR3 protein: CASSRQAALSGEQYF
V gene: TRBV3-1
J gene: TRBJ2-7
D gene: -
clone size: -

CDR3 DNA: TGTGCCAGCAGTTACTCGCTGACTAGCGTATACAATGAGCAGTTCTTC
CDR3 protein: CASSYSLTSVYNEQFF
V gene: TRBV6-5
J gene: TRBJ2-1
D gene: TRBD2
clone size: few

CDR3 DNA: TGTGCCAGCAGGGGCTCGGGACAGCTCAATCAGCCCCAGCATTTT
CDR3 protein: CASRGSGQLNQPQHF
V gene: TRBV12-3/TRBV12-4
J gene: TRBJ1-5
D gene: TRBD1
clone size: -

CDR3 DNA: TGTGCCAGCAGCTTAGGCGACCTAGCGGGAGGGTCCTACGAGCAGTACTTC
CDR3 protein: CASSLGDLAGGSYEQYF
V gene: TRBV13
J gene: TRBJ2-7
D gene: TRBD2
clone size: -

CDR3 DNA: TGTGCCAGCAGTTCCCCAGGGTCTGGGGCCAACGTCCTGACTTTC
CDR3 protein: CASSSPGSGANVLTF
V gene: TRBV28
J gene: TRBJ2-6
D gene: -
clone size: many

CDR3 DNA: TGCAGTGCCCCCTTGGGGAATGAGCAGTTCTTC
CDR3 protein: CSAPLGNEQFF
V gene: TRBV20-1
J gene: TRBJ2-1
D gene: -
clone size: few

CDR3 DNA: TGTGCCAGCAGTGAATATGGGGGTTCGGGGCAGCCCCAGCATTTT
CDR3 protein: CASSEYGGSGQPQHF
V gene: TRBV25-1
J gene: TRBJ1-5
D gene: -
clone size: -

CDR3 DNA: TGTGCCAGTAATAACCTCAGGGGAACCCCTATACAAGACTTC
CDR3 protein: CASNNLRGTPIQDF
V gene: TRBV19
J gene: TRBJ2-4
D gene: -
clone size: -

CDR3 DNA: TGTGCCAGCAGCTTGAGCCTAGCGGGACAATACTCCTACGAGCAGTACTTC
CDR3 protein: CASSLSLAGQYSYEQYF
V gene: TRBV5-6
J gene: TRBJ2-7
D gene: TRBD2
clone size: -

CDR3 DNA: TGCAGCGTTGAGGGACTAGAAAGGGCCGGGGAGCTGTTTTTT
CDR3 protein: CSVEGLERAGELFF
V gene: TRBV29-1
J gene: TRBJ2-2
D gene: TRBD2
clone size: -

CDR3 DNA: TGCGCCAGCAGCCAAGTTATAGGACAAGAGACCCAGTACTTC
CDR3 protein: CASSQVIGQETQYF
V gene: TRBV4-3
J gene: TRBJ2-5
D gene: -
clone size: -

CDR3 DNA: TGTGCCAGCAGCTTAACAGGCGGGAAATCCTACGAGCAGTACTTC
CDR3 protein: CASSLTGGKSYEQYF
V gene: TRBV7-3
J gene: TRBJ2-7
D gene: -
clone size: few

CDR3 DNA: TGTGCCAGCAGCCGCCGGACTAGCCTCTACGAGCAGTACTTC
CDR3 protein: CASSRRTSLYEQYF
V gene: TRBV3-1
J gene: TRBJ2-7
D gene: TRBD2
clone size: -

CDR3 DNA: TGCAGCGTTGATCCTCTCCAAGAGACCCAGTACTTC
CDR3 protein: CSVDPLQETQYF
V gene: TRBV29-1
J gene: TRBJ2-5
D gene: -
clone size: -

CDR3 DNA: TGTGCCAGCAGCCAAGGGCCGTTACACACCGGGGAGCTGTTTTTT
CDR3 protein: CASSQGPLHTGELFF
V gene: TRBV4-2
J gene: TRBJ2-2
D gene: -
clone size: few

CDR3 DNA: TGTGCCAGCTCATCTAGCGGGAGCGACAATGAGCAGTTCTTC
CDR3 protein: CASSSSGSDNEQFF
V gene: TRBV18
J gene: TRBJ2-1
D gene: TRBD2
clone size: few

CDR3 DNA: TGTGCCAGCAGTTCCGGGACGGGTCAGCCCCAGCATTTT
CDR3 protein: CASSSGTGQPQHF
V gene: TRBV12-3/TRBV12-4
J gene: TRBJ1-5
D gene: -
clone size: few

CDR3 DNA: TGTGCCAGCAGCTTCTCTATAACGTCGAGGGGCGATGAGCAGTTCTTC
CDR3 protein: CASSFSITSRGDEQFF
V gene: TRBV5-6
J gene: TRBJ2-1
D gene: -
clone size: few

CDR3 DNA: TGCAGTGCTTCGGAGATCTGGGCAGATACGCAGTATTTT
CDR3 protein: CSASEIWADTQYF
V gene: TRBV20-1
J gene: TRBJ2-3
D gene: -
clone size: many

CDR3 DNA: TGCGCCAGCAGCTTGGAGACGACAGTACTCCACGAGCAGTACTTC
CDR3 protein: CASSLETTVLHEQYF
V gene: TRBV5-1
J gene: TRBJ2-7
D gene: -
clone size: -

CDR3 DNA: TGTGCCAGCAGCCAAGGTCTCCTGATGGGCACCTACGAGCAGTACTTC
CDR3 protein: CASSQGLLMGTYEQYF
V gene: TRBV16
J gene: TRBJ2-7
D gene: -
clone size: few

CDR3 DNA: TGCAGTGCTAGAGTCCACAACTCCTACGAGCAGTACTTC
CDR3 protein: CSARVHNSYEQYF
V gene: TRBV20-1
J gene: TRBJ2-7
D gene: -
clone size: few

CDR3 DNA: TGTGCCAGCAGCACCGCTTCCGGGACTAGCATCGACGAGCAGTACTTC
CDR3 protein: CASSTASGTSIDEQYF
V gene: TRBV6-5
J gene: TRBJ2-7
D gene: TRBD2
clone size: -

CDR3 DNA: TGCAGCGTTTCGGAGGGGGGAACAGGTGAAGCTTTCTTT
CDR3 protein: CSVSEGGTGEAFF
V gene: TRBV29-1
J gene: TRBJ1-1
D gene: -
clone size: few

CDR3 DNA: TGTGCCAGCAGTCCAGGGACAGGGGGCGCATACGAGCAGTACTTC
CDR3 protein: CASSPGTGGAYEQYF
V gene: TRBV28
J gene: TRBJ2-7
D gene: TRBD1
clone size: -

CDR3 DNA: TGCAGGGTACGCGGGGGTCAGCCCCAGCATTTT
CDR3 protein: CRVRGGQPQHF
V gene: TRBV20-1
J gene: TRBJ1-5
D gene: -
clone size: few

CDR3 DNA: TGCAGTGGCCTAATGCGGGTCCTAGGACAGGGGGGCTACGAGCAGTACTTC
CDR3 protein: CSGLMRVLGQGGYEQYF
V gene: TRBV20-1
J gene: TRBJ2-7
D gene: TRBD1
clone size: many

CDR3 DNA: TGTGCCAGCAGCTTAGCAACACTAGCGGTTCGGAACGAGCAGTACTTC
CDR3 protein: CASSLATLAVRNEQYF
V gene: TRBV7-6
J gene: TRBJ2-7
D gene: TRBD2
clone size: -

CDR3 DNA: TGCAGTGTTACGTCGGACAGTAACTATGGCTACACCTTC
CDR3 protein: CSVTSDSNYGYTF
V gene: TRBV20-1
J gene: TRBJ1-2
D gene: -
clone size: few

CDR3 DNA: TGTGCCAGCAGTTTAGCGGGACTAGCGAACAATGAGCAGTTCTTC
CDR3 protein: CASSLAGLANNEQFF
V gene: TRBV12-3/TRBV12-4
J gene: TRBJ2-1
D gene: TRBD2
clone size: many